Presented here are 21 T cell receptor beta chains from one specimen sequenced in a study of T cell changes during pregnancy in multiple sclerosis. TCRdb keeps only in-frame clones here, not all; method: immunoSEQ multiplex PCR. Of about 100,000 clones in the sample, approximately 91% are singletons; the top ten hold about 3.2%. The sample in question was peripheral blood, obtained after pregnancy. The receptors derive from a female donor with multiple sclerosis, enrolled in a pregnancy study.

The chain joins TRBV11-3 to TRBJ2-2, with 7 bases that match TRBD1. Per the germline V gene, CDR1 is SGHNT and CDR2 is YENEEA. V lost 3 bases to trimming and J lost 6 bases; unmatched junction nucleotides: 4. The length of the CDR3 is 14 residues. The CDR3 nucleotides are TGTGCCAGCAGCTTCAGGGGGTCAGCCGGGGAGCTGTTTTTT. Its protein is CASSFRGSAGELFF.

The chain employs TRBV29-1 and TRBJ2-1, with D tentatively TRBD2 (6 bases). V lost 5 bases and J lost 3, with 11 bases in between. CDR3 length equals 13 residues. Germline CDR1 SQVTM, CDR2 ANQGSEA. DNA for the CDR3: TGCAGCGTTCTGCGGGGCCTCTACAATGAGCAGTTCTTC. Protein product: CSVLRGLYNEQFF.

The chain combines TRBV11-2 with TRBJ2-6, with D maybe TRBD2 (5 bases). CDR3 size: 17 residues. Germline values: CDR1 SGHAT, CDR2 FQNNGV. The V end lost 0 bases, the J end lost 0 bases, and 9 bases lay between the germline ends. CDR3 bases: TGTGCCAGCAGCTTAGATCGGGGAGCCTCTGGGGCCAACGTCCTGACTTTC. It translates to CASSLDRGASGANVLTF.

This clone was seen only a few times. The CDR3, as DNA: TGTGCCAGCAGCCAAGATTATGGGACAGGGTCTCGCGGACTGTTTTTT. Translation gives CASSQDYGTGSRGLFF. This rearrangement joins TRBV4-2 to TRBJ1-4, with TRBD1 matching over 9 bases. The CDR3 runs 16 residues. V was pared by 0 bases and J by 13 bases, with 12 bases of the junction left unmatched. Germline V CDR1 and CDR2: LGHNA, YNFKEQ.

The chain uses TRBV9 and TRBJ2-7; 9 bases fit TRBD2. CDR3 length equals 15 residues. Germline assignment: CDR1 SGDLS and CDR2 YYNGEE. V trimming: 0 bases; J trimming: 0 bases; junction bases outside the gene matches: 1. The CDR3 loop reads CASSVDSGGSYEQYF. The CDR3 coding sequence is TGTGCCAGCAGCGTAGATAGCGGGGGCTCCTACGAGCAGTACTTC.

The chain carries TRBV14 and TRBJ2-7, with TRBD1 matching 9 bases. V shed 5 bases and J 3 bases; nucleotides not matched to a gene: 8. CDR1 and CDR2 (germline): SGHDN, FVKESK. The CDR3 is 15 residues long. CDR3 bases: TGTGCCAGCAGCATCGGGACAGGGTCTGTCTACGAGCAGTACTTC. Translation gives CASSIGTGSVYEQYF.

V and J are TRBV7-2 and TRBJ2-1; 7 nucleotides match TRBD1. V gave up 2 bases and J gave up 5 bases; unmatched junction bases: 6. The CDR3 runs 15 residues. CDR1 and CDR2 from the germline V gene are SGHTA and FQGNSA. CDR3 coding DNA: TGTGCCAGCAGCTTATCGACAGGGCCCCACAATGAGCAGTTCTTC. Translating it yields CASSLSTGPHNEQFF.

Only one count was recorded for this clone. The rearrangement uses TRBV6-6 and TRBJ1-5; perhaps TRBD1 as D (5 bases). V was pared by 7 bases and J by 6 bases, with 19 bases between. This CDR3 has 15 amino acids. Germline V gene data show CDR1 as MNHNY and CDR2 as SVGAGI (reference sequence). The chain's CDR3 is CASTPTGGAGQPQHF. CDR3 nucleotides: TGTGCCAGCACCCCCACGGGAGGGGCAGGTCAGCCCCAGCATTTT.

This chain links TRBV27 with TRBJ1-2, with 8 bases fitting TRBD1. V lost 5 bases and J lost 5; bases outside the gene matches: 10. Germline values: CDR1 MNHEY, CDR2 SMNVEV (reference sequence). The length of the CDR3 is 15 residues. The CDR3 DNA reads TGTGCCAGCAGTAGAGGGACAGGCTTTCGGTATGGCTACACCTTC. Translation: CASSRGTGFRYGYTF.

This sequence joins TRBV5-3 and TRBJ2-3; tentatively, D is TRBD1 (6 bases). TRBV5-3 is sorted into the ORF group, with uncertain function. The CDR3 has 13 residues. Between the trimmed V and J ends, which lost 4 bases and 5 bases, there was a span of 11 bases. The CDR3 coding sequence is TGTGCCAGAAGCGACAGGTGGAGAGATACGCAGTATTTT. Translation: CARSDRWRDTQYF.

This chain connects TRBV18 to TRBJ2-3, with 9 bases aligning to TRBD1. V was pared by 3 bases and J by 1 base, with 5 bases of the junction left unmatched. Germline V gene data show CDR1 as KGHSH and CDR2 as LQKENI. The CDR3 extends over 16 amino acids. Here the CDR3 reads CASSPGQGLRTDTQYF. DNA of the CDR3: TGTGCCAGCTCACCTGGACAGGGGCTGCGCACAGATACGCAGTATTTT.

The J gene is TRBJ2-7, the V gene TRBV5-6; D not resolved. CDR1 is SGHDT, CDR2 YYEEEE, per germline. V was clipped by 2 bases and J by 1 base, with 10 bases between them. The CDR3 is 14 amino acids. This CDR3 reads CASSFGGRSYEQYF. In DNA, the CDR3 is TGTGCCAGCAGCTTTGGTGGCAGATCCTACGAGCAGTACTTC.

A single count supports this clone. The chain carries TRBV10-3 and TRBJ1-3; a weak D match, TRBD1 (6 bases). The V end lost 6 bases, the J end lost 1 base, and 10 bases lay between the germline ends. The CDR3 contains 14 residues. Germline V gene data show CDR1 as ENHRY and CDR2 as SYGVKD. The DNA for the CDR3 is TGTGCCATCAGCCCACAGGGTTCTGGAAACACCATATATTTT. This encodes CAISPQGSGNTIYF.

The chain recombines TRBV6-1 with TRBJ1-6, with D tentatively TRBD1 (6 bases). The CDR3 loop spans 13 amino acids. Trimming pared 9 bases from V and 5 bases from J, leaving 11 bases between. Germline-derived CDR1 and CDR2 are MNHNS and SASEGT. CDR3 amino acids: CASGTTHNSPLHF. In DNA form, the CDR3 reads TGTGCCAGTGGGACAACACATAATTCACCCCTCCACTTT.

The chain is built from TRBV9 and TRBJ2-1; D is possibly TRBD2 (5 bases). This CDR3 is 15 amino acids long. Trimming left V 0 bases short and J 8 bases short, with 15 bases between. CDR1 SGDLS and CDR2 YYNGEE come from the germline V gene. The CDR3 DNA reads TGTGCCAGCAGCGTAGGGGCAGGAGGAGAGTATGAGCAGTTCTTC. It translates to CASSVGAGGEYEQFF.

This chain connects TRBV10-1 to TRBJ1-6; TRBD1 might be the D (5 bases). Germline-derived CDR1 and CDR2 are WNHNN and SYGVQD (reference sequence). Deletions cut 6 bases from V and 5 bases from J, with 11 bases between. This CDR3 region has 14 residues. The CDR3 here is CASSAGQDNSPLHF. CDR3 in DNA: TGCGCCAGCAGCGCCGGACAAGATAATTCACCCCTCCACTTT.

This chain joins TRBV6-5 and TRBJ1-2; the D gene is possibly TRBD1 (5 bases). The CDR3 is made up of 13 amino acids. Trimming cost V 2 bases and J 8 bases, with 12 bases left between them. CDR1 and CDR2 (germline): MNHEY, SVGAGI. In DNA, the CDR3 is TGTGCCAGCAGTTACAGGCAGGGTTGGGGCTACACCTTC. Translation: CASSYRQGWGYTF.

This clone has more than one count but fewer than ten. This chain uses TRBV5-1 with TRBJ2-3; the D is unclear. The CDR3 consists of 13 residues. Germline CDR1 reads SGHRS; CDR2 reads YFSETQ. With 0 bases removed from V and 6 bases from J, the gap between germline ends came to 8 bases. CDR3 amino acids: CASSLGAADTQYF. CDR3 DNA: TGCGCCAGCAGCTTGGGAGCCGCGGATACGCAGTATTTT.

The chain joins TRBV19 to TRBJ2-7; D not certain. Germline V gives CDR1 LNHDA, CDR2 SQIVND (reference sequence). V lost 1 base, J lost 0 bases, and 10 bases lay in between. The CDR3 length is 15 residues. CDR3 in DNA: TGTGCCAGTAGTATAGTCCCAGACAACTCCTACGAGCAGTACTTC. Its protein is CASSIVPDNSYEQYF.

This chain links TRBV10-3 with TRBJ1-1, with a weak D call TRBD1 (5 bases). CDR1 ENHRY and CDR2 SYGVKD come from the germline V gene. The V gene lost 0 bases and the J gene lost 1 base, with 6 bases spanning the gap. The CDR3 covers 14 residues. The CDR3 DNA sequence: TGTGCCATCAGTGAGTCTCAGGGGAACACTGAAGCTTTCTTT. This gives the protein CAISESQGNTEAFF.

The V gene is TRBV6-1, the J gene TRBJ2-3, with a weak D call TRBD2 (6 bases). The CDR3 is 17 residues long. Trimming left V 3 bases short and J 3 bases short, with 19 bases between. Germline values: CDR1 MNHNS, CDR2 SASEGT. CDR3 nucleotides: TGTGCCAGCAGTGAGGGGGTGGGCGGGGCGGTAACAGATACGCAGTATTTT. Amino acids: CASSEGVGGAVTDTQYF.